The 20 T cell receptor beta chains below all came from one sample that was sequenced in a study of T cell repertoires in cytomegalovirus infection. For these receptors, no antigen is known. TCRdb ran MiXCR on the reads and lists one entry per CDR3 protein. The sample includes around 100,000 distinct CDR3 sequences, 35% to 50% seen only once; the top ten take approximately 74%. Sequences were derived from CD8+ T cells from cultured PBMCs, sampled from culture after CMV antigen stimulation. Source of these receptors: a human donor in good health (CMV status not recorded). Some clones in this sample may be carry-over from other donors' samples.

CDR3 amino acids: CASRSATGVSNEAFF. The CDR3 region has the DNA TGTGCCAGCAGGTCCGCCACAGGGGTGTCAAATGAAGCTTTCTTT. The V gene is TRBV12-3 or TRBV12-4, the J gene TRBJ1-1; TRBD1 aligns across 7 bases. The CDR3 has 15 residues. J was trimmed by 7 bases and V by 6 bases; bases with no gene match: 14.

This clonotype was observed a few times. Written as DNA, the CDR3 is TGTGCCACCAGTGATACCACAGGGTTCGGGCAGTTCTTC. This encodes CATSDTTGFGQFF. This chain uses TRBV24-1 with TRBJ2-1; D might be TRBD1 (6 bases). Deletions cut 3 bases from V and 12 bases from J, with 14 bases between. The CDR3 extends over 13 amino acids. Germline V gene sequence: CDR1 KGHDR, CDR2 SFDVKD.

This clonotype was seen many times. The chain recombines TRBV28 with TRBJ1-5; D is unresolved. This CDR3 contains 14 residues. Germline V gene sequence: CDR1 MDHEN, CDR2 SYDVKM. The ends were cut back, 5 bases at V and 9 bases at J, with 17 bases in the middle. CDR3 in amino acids: CASSPRPGLVPQHF. The CDR3 DNA is TGTGCCAGCAGTCCTCGGCCGGGCTTGGTGCCCCAGCATTTT.

This clonotype has more than one count but fewer than ten. The genes are TRBV14 and TRBJ2-1; D is undetermined. The CDR3 runs to 15 residues. Trimming shortened V by 4 bases and J by 1 base, and 11 bases separated the two germline ends. Germline V CDR1 and CDR2: SGHDN, FVKESK. In nucleotides, the CDR3 is TGTGCCAGCAGCCCCGAGGTTGGGTCCTACAATGAGCAGTTCTTC. Translating gives CASSPEVGSYNEQFF.

This clonotype was found a few times. This rearrangement joins TRBV2 to TRBJ1-6; 8 bases map to TRBD1. V trimming: 3 bases; J trimming: 6 bases; junction bases outside the gene matches: 19. The CDR3 length is 20 residues. Germline V CDR1 and CDR2: SNHLY, FYNNEI. The CDR3, as DNA: TGTGCCAGCAGTGACGGTACGACAGGGGAATCGGTAAAGTTTAATTCACCCCTCCACTTT. Translated, it gives CASSDGTTGESVKFNSPLHF.

This rearrangement joins TRBV5-1 to TRBJ1-1, with no clear D. Looked up from germline, CDR1 is SGHRS and CDR2 is YFSETQ. The CDR3 spans 14 residues. V dropped 3 bases and J dropped 1 base, with 10 bases sitting between them. This CDR3 is CASSSYIQNTEAFF. The DNA for the CDR3 is TGCGCCAGCAGCTCTTATATACAGAACACTGAAGCTTTCTTT.

This clonotype was counted many times. This rearrangement joins TRBV5-1 to TRBJ2-3, with TRBD2 identical over 10 bases. The V gene end was trimmed by 0 bases and the J gene end by 2 bases; junction bases not matched to a gene: 3. The CDR3 sequence is 16 residues long. The germline V gene has CDR1 SGHRS and CDR2 YFSETQ. The CDR3 loop is CASSLESGGDTDTQYF. CDR3 bases: TGCGCCAGCAGCTTGGAAAGCGGGGGGGACACAGATACGCAGTATTTT.

This clonotype appeared many times. The J gene is TRBJ2-1, the V gene TRBV7-2; 7 nucleotides align to TRBD2. This CDR3 region has 17 residues. From germline, CDR1 is SGHTA and CDR2 FQGNSA. Germline trimming cut 2 bases from V and 7 bases from J; bases unmatched to any gene: 14. CDR3 residues: CASSLFKWSGAVNEQFF. The CDR3 bases are TGTGCCAGCAGCTTATTTAAATGGAGCGGGGCCGTAAATGAGCAGTTCTTC.

The gene calls are TRBV15 and TRBJ2-2; 9 bases align to TRBD1. This CDR3 region has 15 residues. The germline V gene encodes CDR1 LNHNV and CDR2 YYDKDF (reference sequence). With V trimmed by 8 bases and J by 1 base, 5 bases remained unmatched. The chain's CDR3 is CATRGGQGNTGELFF. In nucleotides, the CDR3 is TGTGCCACCCGCGGGGGACAGGGGAACACCGGGGAGCTGTTTTTT.

This clonotype was found many times. J is TRBJ1-1 and V is TRBV5-1; D not resolved. The germline V gene has CDR1 SGHRS and CDR2 YFSETQ. The CDR3 consists of 15 residues. Trimming removed 3 bases from V and 6 bases from J, with 18 bases in between. CDR3 loop: CASSYPERVGAEAFF. In DNA form, the CDR3 reads TGCGCCAGCAGCTACCCGGAGAGGGTAGGCGCTGAAGCTTTCTTT.

The chain recombines TRBV5-1 with TRBJ1-2; the D gene is possibly TRBD1 (5 bases). The ends were cut back, 0 bases at V and 4 bases at J, with 16 bases in the middle. The germline CDR1 and CDR2 sequences are SGHRS and YFSETQ. This CDR3 contains 16 residues. In nucleotides, the CDR3 is TGCGCCAGCAGCTTGGGTCGCGGGGCCGGGGGCTATGGCTACACCTTC. Translation gives CASSLGRGAGGYGYTF.

The V call is TRBV27, the J call TRBJ1-4; D not certain. Trimming took off 3 bases at V and 7 bases at J, with 12 bases between the two ends. Per germline, CDR1 MNHEY and CDR2 SMNVEV (reference sequence). The CDR3 totals 14 residues. DNA of the CDR3: TGTGCCAGCAGTTTTATTTCGGGAGGTGAAAAACTGTTTTTT. Encoded protein: CASSFISGGEKLFF.

This clonotype was counted at least ten times. This chain links TRBV29-1 with TRBJ2-7; the D gene could be TRBD1 or TRBD2 (6 bases each). Trimming pared 4 bases from V and 3 bases from J, leaving 10 bases between. This CDR3 is built from 12 residues. The germline CDR1 and CDR2 sequences are SQVTM and ANQGSEA. DNA of the CDR3: TGCAGCGTTGGGGGGGCCAACTACGAGCAGTACTTC. Its translation: CSVGGANYEQYF.

The CDR3 sequence: CASSDKTYF. The CDR3 nucleotides are TGTGCCAGCAGTGACAAGACTTATTTT. The chain combines TRBV6-4 with TRBJ2-3, with D unresolved. The CDR3 is 9 amino acids. V was clipped by 2 bases and J by 15 bases, with 6 bases between them. Germline V gene lookup returns CDR1 MRHNA and CDR2 SNTAGT.

V is TRBV12-3 or TRBV12-4 and J is TRBJ2-1; D is uncertain. This CDR3 has 13 residues. V gave up 7 bases and J gave up 5 bases, with 12 bases separating them. The CDR3 reads CASTSPGDNEQFF. The CDR3 region has the DNA TGTGCCAGCACCTCGCCGGGTGACAATGAGCAGTTCTTC.

The sample holds a few counts of this clonotype. This chain links TRBV7-6 with TRBJ2-3, with 7 bases aligning to TRBD1. CDR1 is SGHVS, CDR2 FNYEAQ, per germline. The trim removed 4 bases at V and 7 bases at J, leaving 5 bases unmatched. The CDR3 is 13 residues long. The CDR3 bases are TGTGCCAGCAGCTCCGGGACAGATAATACGCAGTATTTT. Translating gives CASSSGTDNTQYF.

This clonotype was seen many times. The J gene is TRBJ1-1, the V gene TRBV5-1; D is undetermined. V was trimmed by 5 bases and J by 1 base, leaving 9 bases between them. CDR3 size: 13 residues. The germline CDR1 and CDR2 sequences are SGHRS and YFSETQ. The CDR3 loop reads CASRSSPNTEAFF. Here the CDR3 DNA reads TGCGCCAGCAGGTCCAGCCCGAACACTGAAGCTTTCTTT.

The chain employs TRBV7-9 and TRBJ1-2; D remains unclear. Germline V lookup: CDR1 SEHNR, CDR2 FQNEAQ (reference sequence). Trimming took 0 bases from V and 1 from J, leaving 3 bases between them. The CDR3 is made up of 13 amino acids. CDR3 nucleotide sequence: TGTGCCAGCAGCTTAGCGGATAACTATGGCTACACCTTC. Protein: CASSLADNYGYTF.

The genes are TRBV4-1 and TRBJ2-1, with D uncertain. The CDR3 has 11 amino acids. The germline V and J ends were trimmed by 0 bases and 10 bases, with 4 bases remaining between them. Germline CDR1 and CDR2: MGHRA and YSYEKL. The CDR3 sequence: CASSQEGEQFF. CDR3 in DNA: TGCGCCAGCAGCCAAGAGGGGGAGCAGTTCTTC.

This chain uses TRBV4-2 with TRBJ2-2; TRBD1 aligns across 7 bases. J gave up 0 bases and V 10 bases, and 8 bases lay outside the gene matches. The length of the CDR3 is 15 residues. CDR1 and CDR2 from the germline V gene are LGHNA and YNFKEQ. CDR3 protein: CANRGPSTNTGELFF. In nucleotides, the CDR3 is TGTGCCAACAGGGGACCCTCAACGAACACCGGGGAGCTGTTTTTT.